This TCR beta chain came from a study of shared clonotypes between healthy human individuals. Study results and limitations: For naive CD4 cells, roughly 5% of clonotypes were shared across a handful of donors. Only blood was sampled, and tissue TCR repertoires likely differ from blood ones.

The table lists this clone with a count of one. Its antigen is currently unknown. CDR1 MNHEY and CDR2 SMNVEV come from the germline V gene (reference sequence). This CDR3 is 16 amino acids long. The germline V and J ends were trimmed by 11 bases and 5 bases, with 27 bases remaining between them. Sequencing was performed with immunoSEQ multiplex PCR; in TCRdb, only in-frame clones are kept and a portion is missing. The table records about 2,500,000 clones, approximately 94% of them present only once. The sample consisted of naive CD4+ T cells sorted from blood. Subset reported: CD45RA+ positively selected. The receptor was derived from a man in his late teens or twenties in good health. This sequence joins TRBV27 and TRBJ2-5, with D tentatively TRBD2 (6 bases). The CDR3 sequence: CAAGSYYRILGETQYF. DNA of the CDR3: TGTGCCGCGGGAAGCTATTACAGGATCCTCGGCGAGACCCAGTACTTC.